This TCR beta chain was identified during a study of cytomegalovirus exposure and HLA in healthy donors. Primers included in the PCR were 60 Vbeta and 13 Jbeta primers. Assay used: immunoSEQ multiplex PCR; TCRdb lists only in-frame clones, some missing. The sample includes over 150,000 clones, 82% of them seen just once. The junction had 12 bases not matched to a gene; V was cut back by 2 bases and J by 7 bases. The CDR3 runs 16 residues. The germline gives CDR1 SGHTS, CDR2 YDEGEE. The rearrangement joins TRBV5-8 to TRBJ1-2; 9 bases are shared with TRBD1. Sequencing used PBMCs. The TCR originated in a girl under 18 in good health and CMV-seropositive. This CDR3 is CASSFWVGQGTLGYTF. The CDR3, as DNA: TGTGCCAGCAGCTTTTGGGTCGGACAGGGGACTCTTGGCTACACCTTC. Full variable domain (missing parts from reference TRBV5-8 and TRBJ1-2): EAGVTQSPTHLIKTRGQQATLRCSPISGHTSVYWYQQALGLGLQFLLWYDEGEERNRGNFPPRFSGRQFPNYSSELNVNALELEDSALYLCASSFWVGQGTLGYTFGSGTRLTVV.